These 22 T cell receptor beta chains were all obtained from the same sample, sequenced in a study of blood T cell repertoires in COVID-19. TCRdb's table, derived via immunoSEQ multiplex PCR, lists solely in-frame clones and lacks some. Among roughly 350,000 clones listed, about 89% were seen once. Sequencing input: peripheral blood. These receptors were obtained from a woman between 45 and 60 years old with COVID-19, enrolled during active disease.

The chain employs TRBV2 and TRBJ2-5, with TRBD2 matching over 8 bases. Germline V gene data show CDR1 as SNHLY and CDR2 as FYNNEI. V lost 6 bases and J lost 1; bases outside the gene matches: 13. The CDR3 sequence is 17 residues long. This CDR3 is CASSPPRQRETQETQYF. CDR3 sequence (DNA): TGTGCCAGCAGCCCTCCGCGTCAGCGGGAGACCCAAGAGACCCAGTACTTC.

The chain couples TRBV18 to TRBJ2-1; D might be TRBD2 (6 bases). V lost 2 bases, J lost 8 bases, and 10 bases lay in between. In germline, CDR1 is KGHSH, CDR2 LQKENI. This CDR3 comprises 13 residues. For the CDR3, the DNA is TGTGCCAGCTCACCAACGGGAGTGGATGAGCAGTTCTTC. Translating it yields CASSPTGVDEQFF.

V is TRBV5-5 and J is TRBJ1-3, with D uncertain. Trimming left V 2 bases short and J 0 bases short, with 9 bases between. The CDR3 is 15 residues long. The germline gives CDR1 SGHKS, CDR2 YYEKEE (reference sequence). CDR3 coding DNA: TGTGCCAGCAGCTTTCTACTCGGCTCTGGAAACACCATATATTTT. Residues: CASSFLLGSGNTIYF.

This chain joins TRBV7-2 and TRBJ2-7, with TRBD1 matching 9 bases. After removal of 3 bases from V and 4 bases from J, the junction contained 4 bases not matched to a gene. Germline-derived CDR1 and CDR2 are SGHTA and FQGNSA. The CDR3 has 14 residues. Here the CDR3 reads CASSFGQGIYEQYF. The CDR3 DNA reads as TGTGCCAGCAGCTTCGGACAGGGGATATACGAGCAGTACTTC. Based on the CDR3 plus reference TRBV7-2 and TRBJ2-7, the full variable domain is GAGVSQSPSNKVTEKGKDVELRCDPISGHTALYWYRQSLGQGLEFLIYFQGNSAPDKSGLPSDRFSAERTGGSVSTLTIQRTQQEDSAVYLCASSFGQGIYEQYFGPGTRLTVT.

This chain's CDR3 is CASSRLTESPYEQYF. CDR3 coding DNA: TGTGCCAGCAGCCGCTTGACAGAATCTCCTTACGAGCAGTACTTC. The V gene is TRBV14, the J gene TRBJ2-7; weak D call: TRBD1 (5 bases). The CDR3 has 15 amino acids. The germline gives CDR1 SGHDN, CDR2 FVKESK. V was clipped by 4 bases and J by 4 bases, with 17 bases between them.

The chain joins TRBV11-2 to TRBJ2-3, with a weak D call TRBD2 (6 bases). Germline CDR1 is SGHAT and CDR2 is FQNNGV. Trimming took off 1 base at V and 3 bases at J, with 11 bases between the two ends. The CDR3 runs to 15 residues. CDR3 amino acids: CASSLGGVGTDTQYF. The DNA of the CDR3 is TGTGCCAGCAGCTTAGGGGGGGTGGGAACAGATACGCAGTATTTT.

The chain uses TRBV6-6 and TRBJ1-4, with 7 bases matching TRBD1. The V gene end was trimmed by 6 bases and the J gene end by 4 bases; junction bases not matched to a gene: 8. This CDR3 contains 15 residues. Germline values: CDR1 MNHNY, CDR2 SVGAGI (reference sequence). The CDR3 sequence: CASRPGQVLNEKLFF. Here the CDR3 DNA reads TGTGCCAGCAGACCTGGACAGGTACTTAATGAAAAACTGTTTTTT.

The chain recombines TRBV25-1 with TRBJ2-5; no clear D gene. The V gene lost 0 bases and the J gene lost 1 base, with 6 bases spanning the gap. CDR3 length: 14 amino acids. Germline assignment: CDR1 MGHDK and CDR2 SYGVNS. CDR3 region: CASSEYNTQETQYF. CDR3 in DNA: TGTGCCAGCAGTGAATATAACACCCAAGAGACCCAGTACTTC.

This clone has just a few counts. The chain links TRBV11-3 to TRBJ2-2, with unresolved D. CDR1 and CDR2 (germline): SGHNT, YENEEA. This CDR3 has 15 amino acids. Trimming left V 0 bases short and J 3 bases short, with 8 bases between. CDR3 sequence reads: CASSLDLSYTGELFF. Here the CDR3 DNA reads TGTGCCAGCAGCTTAGATCTATCGTACACCGGGGAGCTGTTTTTT. The variable domain in full, completed from reference TRBV11-3 and TRBJ2-2, reads EAGVVQSPRYKIIEKKQPVAFWCNPISGHNTLYWYLQNLGQGPELLIRYENEEAVDDSQLPKDRFSAERLKGVDSTLKIQPAELGDSAVYLCASSLDLSYTGELFFGEGSRLTVL.

This clone was picked up a small number of times. V usage is TRBV3-1 (or the pseudogene TRBV3-2) and J usage is TRBJ2-5; TRBD2 matches 8 bases. J was trimmed by 4 bases and V by 1 base; bases with no gene match: 5. The CDR3 totals 15 residues. The germline V gene encodes CDR1 LGHDT and CDR2 YNNKEL (reference sequence). The CDR3 reads CASSQAAGGGETQYF. The CDR3 DNA follows: TGTGCCAGCAGCCAAGCGGCGGGAGGAGGAGAGACCCAGTACTTC.

J is TRBJ2-7 and V is TRBV27, with TRBD2 identical over 9 bases. The CDR3 sequence is 17 residues long. V lost 4 bases and J lost 2; bases outside the gene matches: 12. CDR1 is MNHEY, CDR2 SMNVEV, per germline (reference sequence). CDR3 nucleotides: TGTGCCAGCAGTTCGGGCCCTTGGGTAGCGGGAGCCTACGAGCAGTACTTC. Its translation is CASSSGPWVAGAYEQYF.

This chain connects TRBV30 to TRBJ2-3; tentative D call: TRBD1 (6 bases). The V gene's germline CDR1 is GTSNPN and CDR2 SVGIG (reference sequence). The CDR3 is 12 residues long. The V end was cut by 7 bases, the J end by 6 bases, with 14 bases between. The CDR3 region is CAYSAQGDTQYF. Written as DNA, the CDR3 is TGTGCCTACTCTGCACAGGGCGATACGCAGTATTTT.

The chain recombines TRBV4-3 with TRBJ1-5; 7 bases align to TRBD1. This CDR3 contains 17 residues. V was pared by 0 bases and J by 8 bases, with 13 bases of the junction left unmatched. From germline, CDR1 is LGHNA and CDR2 YSLEER. This chain's CDR3 is CASSQESTSRGWEPQHF. Here the CDR3 DNA reads TGCGCCAGCAGCCAAGAGTCGACTTCCAGGGGGTGGGAGCCCCAGCATTTT.

This chain joins TRBV7-9 and TRBJ2-7, with 7 bases identical to TRBD1. V shed 5 bases and J 3 bases; nucleotides not matched to a gene: 19. Germline V lookup: CDR1 SEHNR, CDR2 FQNEAQ (reference sequence). There are 18 residues in the CDR3. The CDR3 here is CASSPWSGGLRRGYEQYF. CDR3 DNA sequence: TGTGCCAGCAGCCCTTGGTCAGGGGGTCTTAGACGCGGCTACGAGCAGTACTTC.

V and J are TRBV11-2 and TRBJ2-7, with a weak D call TRBD2 (6 bases). Germline assignment: CDR1 SGHAT and CDR2 FQNNGV. V was cut by 5 bases and J by 2 bases, with 10 bases left in between. The length of the CDR3 is 13 residues. The CDR3 protein is CASSRTNTYEQYF. DNA of the CDR3: TGTGCCAGCAGCCGGACTAATACCTACGAGCAGTACTTC.

The chain employs TRBV11-3 and TRBJ2-2, with 10 bases matching TRBD1. The V segment lost 8 bases and the J segment 6 bases; nucleotides outside the gene matches: 12. Germline assignment: CDR1 SGHNT and CDR2 YENEEA. This CDR3 region has 16 residues. The CDR3 sequence is CASSPPGTGASGELFF. CDR3 DNA sequence: TGTGCCAGCTCTCCTCCCGGGACAGGGGCTTCCGGGGAGCTGTTTTTT.

The chain has TRBV3-1 (or the pseudogene TRBV3-2) and TRBJ2-7; 8 positions agree with TRBD1. V lost 3 bases, J lost 5 bases, and 6 bases stayed unmatched. Germline V gene data show CDR1 as LGHDT and CDR2 as YNNKEL (reference sequence). The CDR3 has 14 residues. The chain's CDR3 is CASSQRTGLNEQYF. The CDR3 DNA sequence: TGTGCCAGCAGCCAGAGGACAGGGTTAAACGAGCAGTACTTC.

The genes are TRBV18 and TRBJ2-3; 8 bases fit TRBD1. The length of the CDR3 is 17 residues. After removal of 3 bases from V and 6 bases from J, the junction contained 14 bases not matched to a gene. Germline lookup yields CDR1 KGHSH and CDR2 LQKENI. This CDR3 reads CASSPLGQVPTGDTQYF. Here the CDR3 DNA reads TGTGCCAGCTCACCCCTGGGACAGGTTCCGACCGGCGATACGCAGTATTTT. The entire variable domain, with the rest obtained from reference TRBV18 and TRBJ2-3, is as follows: NAGVMQNPRHLVRRRGQEARLRCSPMKGHSHVYWYRQLPEEGLKFMVYLQKENIIDESGMPKERFSAEFPKEGPSILRIQQVVRGDSAAYFCASSPLGQVPTGDTQYFGPGTRLTVL.

This clone was observed a few times. The gene calls are TRBV2 and TRBJ2-7; 9 nucleotides line up with TRBD2. The CDR3 totals 15 residues. J was trimmed by 4 bases and V by 1 base; bases with no gene match: 5. The germline gives CDR1 SNHLY, CDR2 FYNNEI. CDR3 loop: CASSEEGGLAYEQYF. The DNA for the CDR3 is TGTGCCAGCAGTGAAGAAGGGGGACTAGCATACGAGCAGTACTTC. Combining the CDR3 with reference TRBV2 and TRBJ2-7 gives the whole variable domain EPEVTQTPSHQVTQMGQEVILRCVPISNHLYFYWYRQILGQKVEFLVSFYNNEISEKSEIFDDQFSVERPDGSNFTLKIRSTKLEDSAMYFCASSEEGGLAYEQYFGPGTRLTVT.

The chain employs TRBV3-1 (or the pseudogene TRBV3-2) and TRBJ1-3; D might be TRBD1 (6 bases). The germline V gene encodes CDR1 LGHDT and CDR2 YNNKEL (reference sequence). Deletions cut 3 bases from V and 0 bases from J, with 9 bases between. The CDR3 runs to 15 residues. In nucleotides, the CDR3 is TGTGCCAGCAGCCAGAGGGGGAGCTCTGGAAACACCATATATTTT. Its translation: CASSQRGSSGNTIYF.

This clone was seen more than once but under ten times. V gene TRBV19 combines with J gene TRBJ1-3; TRBD1 matches 8 bases. Germline lookup yields CDR1 LNHDA and CDR2 SQIVND (reference sequence). The CDR3 loop spans 18 amino acids. Trimming at V came to 6 bases and at J to 2 bases, leaving 15 bases not matched to a gene. This CDR3 reads CASSNSDRVIAAGNTIYF. CDR3 sequence (DNA): TGTGCCAGTAGCAACTCGGACAGGGTTATCGCCGCTGGAAACACCATATATTTT.

This clone was counted once. The chain has TRBV19 and TRBJ2-1, with 10 nucleotides matching TRBD1. Germline V gene lookup returns CDR1 LNHDA and CDR2 SQIVND (reference sequence). After removal of 7 bases from V and 8 bases from J, the junction contained 8 bases not matched to a gene. The length of the CDR3 is 14 residues. Here the CDR3 reads CASTPGQGTDEQFF. In nucleotides, the CDR3 is TGTGCCAGTACCCCGGGACAGGGGACCGATGAGCAGTTCTTC.